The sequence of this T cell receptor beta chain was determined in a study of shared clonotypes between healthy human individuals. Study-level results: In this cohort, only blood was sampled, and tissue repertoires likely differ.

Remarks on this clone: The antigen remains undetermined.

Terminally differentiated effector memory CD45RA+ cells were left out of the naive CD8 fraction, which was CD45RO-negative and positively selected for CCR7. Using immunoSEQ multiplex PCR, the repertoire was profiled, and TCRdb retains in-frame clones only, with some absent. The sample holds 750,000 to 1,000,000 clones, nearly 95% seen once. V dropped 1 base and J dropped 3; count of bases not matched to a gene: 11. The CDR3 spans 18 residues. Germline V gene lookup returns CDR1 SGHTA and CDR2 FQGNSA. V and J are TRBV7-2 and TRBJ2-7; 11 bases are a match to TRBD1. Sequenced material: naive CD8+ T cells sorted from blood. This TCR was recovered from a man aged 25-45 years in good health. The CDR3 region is CASSLGGQGALDFYEQYF. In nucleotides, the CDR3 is TGTGCCAGCAGCTTAGGTGGACAGGGGGCGTTGGACTTCTACGAGCAGTACTTC. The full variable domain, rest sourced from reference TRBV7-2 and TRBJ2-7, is GAGVSQSPSNKVTEKGKDVELRCDPISGHTALYWYRQSLGQGLEFLIYFQGNSAPDKSGLPSDRFSAERTGGSVSTLTIQRTQQEDSAVYLCASSLGGQGALDFYEQYFGPGTRLTVT.